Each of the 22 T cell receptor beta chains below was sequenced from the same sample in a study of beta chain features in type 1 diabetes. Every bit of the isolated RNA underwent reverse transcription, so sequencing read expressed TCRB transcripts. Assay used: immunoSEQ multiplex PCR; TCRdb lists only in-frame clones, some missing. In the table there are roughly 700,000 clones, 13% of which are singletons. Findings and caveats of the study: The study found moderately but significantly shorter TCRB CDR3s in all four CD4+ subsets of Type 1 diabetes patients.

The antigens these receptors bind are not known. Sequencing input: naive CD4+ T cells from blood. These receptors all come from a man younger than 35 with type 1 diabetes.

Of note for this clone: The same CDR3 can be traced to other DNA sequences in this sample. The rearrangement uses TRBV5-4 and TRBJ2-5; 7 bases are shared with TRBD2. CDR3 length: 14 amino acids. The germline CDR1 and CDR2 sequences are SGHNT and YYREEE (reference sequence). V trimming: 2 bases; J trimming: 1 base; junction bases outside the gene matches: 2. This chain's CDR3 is CASSLAGTQETQYF. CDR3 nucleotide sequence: TGTGCCAGCAGCTTAGCGGGGACCCAAGAGACCCAGTACTTC.

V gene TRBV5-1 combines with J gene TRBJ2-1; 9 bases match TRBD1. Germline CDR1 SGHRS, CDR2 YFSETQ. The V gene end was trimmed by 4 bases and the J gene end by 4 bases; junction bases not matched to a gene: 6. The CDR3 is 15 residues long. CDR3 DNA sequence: TGCGCCAGCAGCGGCGCGGGACAGGGTTACAATGAGCAGTTCTTC. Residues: CASSGAGQGYNEQFF.

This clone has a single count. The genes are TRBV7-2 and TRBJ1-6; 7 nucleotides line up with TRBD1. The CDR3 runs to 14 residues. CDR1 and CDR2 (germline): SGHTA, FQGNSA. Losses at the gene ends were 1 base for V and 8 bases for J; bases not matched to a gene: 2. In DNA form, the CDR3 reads TGTGCCAGCAGCTTAGGACAGGGCCATTCACCCCTCCACTTT. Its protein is CASSLGQGHSPLHF.

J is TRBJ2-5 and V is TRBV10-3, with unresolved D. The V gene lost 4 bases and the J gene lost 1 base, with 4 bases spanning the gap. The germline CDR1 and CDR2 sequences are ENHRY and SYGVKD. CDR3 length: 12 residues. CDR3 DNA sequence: TGTGCCATCAGTGGGCTCCAAGAGACCCAGTACTTC. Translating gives CAISGLQETQYF.

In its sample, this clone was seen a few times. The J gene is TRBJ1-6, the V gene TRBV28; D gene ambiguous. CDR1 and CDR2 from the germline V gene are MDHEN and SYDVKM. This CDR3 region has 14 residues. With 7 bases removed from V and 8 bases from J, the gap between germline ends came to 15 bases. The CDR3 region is CASTQGWPDSPLHF. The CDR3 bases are TGTGCCAGCACCCAAGGGTGGCCGGATTCACCCCTCCACTTT.

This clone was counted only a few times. The CDR3 protein is CSVDLQGEGYTF. Written as DNA, the CDR3 is TGCAGCGTTGATCTACAGGGGGAAGGCTACACCTTC. The gene calls are TRBV29-1 and TRBJ1-2, with 8 bases lining up with TRBD1. From germline, CDR1 is SQVTM and CDR2 ANQGSEA. This CDR3 contains 12 residues. V lost 3 bases, J lost 8 bases, and 5 bases stayed unmatched. Full variable domain (missing parts from reference TRBV29-1 and TRBJ1-2): SAVISQKPSRDICQRGTSLTIQCQVDSQVTMMFWYRQQPGQSLTLIATANQGSEATYESGFVIDKFPISRPNLTFSTLTVSNMSPEDSSIYLCSVDLQGEGYTFGSGTRLTVV.

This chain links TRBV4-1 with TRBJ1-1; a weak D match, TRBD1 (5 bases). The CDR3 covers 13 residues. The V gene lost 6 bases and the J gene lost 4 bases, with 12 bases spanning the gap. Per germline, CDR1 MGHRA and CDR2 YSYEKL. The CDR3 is CASRLEGSTEAFF. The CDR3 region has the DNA TGCGCCAGCAGATTAGAGGGGTCCACTGAAGCTTTCTTT.

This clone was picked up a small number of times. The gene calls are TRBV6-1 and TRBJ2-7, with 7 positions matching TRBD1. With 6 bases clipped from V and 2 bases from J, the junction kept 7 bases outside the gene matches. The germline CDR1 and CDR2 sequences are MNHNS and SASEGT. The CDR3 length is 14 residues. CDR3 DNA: TGTGCCAGCAGCGCGACAGGGAGTGCCTACGAGCAGTACTTC. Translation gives CASSATGSAYEQYF.

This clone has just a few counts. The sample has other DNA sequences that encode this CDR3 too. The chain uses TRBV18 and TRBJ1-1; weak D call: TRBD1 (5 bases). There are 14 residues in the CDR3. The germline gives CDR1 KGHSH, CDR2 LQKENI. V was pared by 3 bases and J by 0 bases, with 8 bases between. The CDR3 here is CASSPTGVNTEAFF. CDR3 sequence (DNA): TGTGCCAGCTCACCCACAGGAGTGAACACTGAAGCTTTCTTT.

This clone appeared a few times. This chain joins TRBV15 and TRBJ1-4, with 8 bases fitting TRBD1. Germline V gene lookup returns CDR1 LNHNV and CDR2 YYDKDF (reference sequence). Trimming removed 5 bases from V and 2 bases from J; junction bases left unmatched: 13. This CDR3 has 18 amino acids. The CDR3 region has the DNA TGTGCCACCAGCCCCCTCGCAGGGGGCGGTGGGACTAATGAAAAACTGTTTTTT. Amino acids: CATSPLAGGGGTNEKLFF.

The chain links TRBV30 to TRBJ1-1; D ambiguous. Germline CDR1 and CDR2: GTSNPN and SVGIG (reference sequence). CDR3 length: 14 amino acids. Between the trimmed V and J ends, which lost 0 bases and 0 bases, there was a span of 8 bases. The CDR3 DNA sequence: TGTGCCTGGAGTGTAGCGCAGGTGAACACTGAAGCTTTCTTT. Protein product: CAWSVAQVNTEAFF.

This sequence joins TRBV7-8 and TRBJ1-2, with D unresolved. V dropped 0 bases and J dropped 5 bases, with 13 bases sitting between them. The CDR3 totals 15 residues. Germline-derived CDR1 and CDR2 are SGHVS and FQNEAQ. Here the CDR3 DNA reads TGTGCCAGCAGCTTAGCCGGGTCCCTTTCGTATGGCTACACCTTC. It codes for CASSLAGSLSYGYTF.

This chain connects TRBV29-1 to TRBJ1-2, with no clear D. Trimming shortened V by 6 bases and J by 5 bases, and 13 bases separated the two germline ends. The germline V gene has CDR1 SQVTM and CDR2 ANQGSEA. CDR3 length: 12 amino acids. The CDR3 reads CSVVGAGYGYTF. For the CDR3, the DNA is TGCAGCGTGGTCGGTGCCGGGTATGGCTACACCTTC.

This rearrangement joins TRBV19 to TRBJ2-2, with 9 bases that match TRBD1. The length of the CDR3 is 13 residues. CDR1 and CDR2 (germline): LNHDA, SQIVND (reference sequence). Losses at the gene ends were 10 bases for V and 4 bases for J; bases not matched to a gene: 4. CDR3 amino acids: CATRDRVTGELFF. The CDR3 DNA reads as TGTGCCACCCGGGACAGGGTCACCGGGGAGCTGTTTTTT.

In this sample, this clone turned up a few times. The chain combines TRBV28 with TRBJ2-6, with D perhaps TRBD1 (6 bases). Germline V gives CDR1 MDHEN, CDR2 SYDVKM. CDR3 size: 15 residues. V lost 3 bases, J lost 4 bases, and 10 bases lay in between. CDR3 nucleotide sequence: TGTGCCAGCAGTTTCAGGGGAAAAGGGGCCAACGTCCTGACTTTC. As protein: CASSFRGKGANVLTF.

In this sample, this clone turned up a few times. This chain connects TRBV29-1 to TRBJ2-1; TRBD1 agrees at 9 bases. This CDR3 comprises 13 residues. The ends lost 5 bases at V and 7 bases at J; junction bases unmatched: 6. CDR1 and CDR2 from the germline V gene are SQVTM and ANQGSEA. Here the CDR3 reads CSVRGQGMNEQFF. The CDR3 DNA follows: TGCAGCGTTCGGGGACAGGGAATGAATGAGCAGTTCTTC.

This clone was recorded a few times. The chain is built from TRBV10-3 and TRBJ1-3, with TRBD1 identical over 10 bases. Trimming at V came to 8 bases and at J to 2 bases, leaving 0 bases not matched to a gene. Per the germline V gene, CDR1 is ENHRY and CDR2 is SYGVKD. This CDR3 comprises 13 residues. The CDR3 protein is CAIGQGAGNTIYF. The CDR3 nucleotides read TGTGCCATCGGACAGGGGGCTGGAAACACCATATATTTT.

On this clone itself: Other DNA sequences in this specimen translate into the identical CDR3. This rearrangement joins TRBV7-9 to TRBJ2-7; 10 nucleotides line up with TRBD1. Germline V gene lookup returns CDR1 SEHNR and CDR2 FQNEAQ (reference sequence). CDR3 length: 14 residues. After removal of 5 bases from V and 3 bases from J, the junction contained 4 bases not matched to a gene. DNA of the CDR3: TGTGCCAGCAGCCTGGGACAGGGGCTCTACGAGCAGTACTTC. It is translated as CASSLGQGLYEQYF.

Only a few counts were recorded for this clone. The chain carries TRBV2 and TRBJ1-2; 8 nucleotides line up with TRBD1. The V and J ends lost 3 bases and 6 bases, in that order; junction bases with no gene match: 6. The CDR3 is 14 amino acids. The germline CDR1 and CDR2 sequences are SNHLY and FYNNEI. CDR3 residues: CASSDHGQGDGYTF. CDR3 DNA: TGTGCCAGCAGTGACCACGGACAGGGTGATGGCTACACCTTC. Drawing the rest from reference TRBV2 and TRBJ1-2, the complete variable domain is EPEVTQTPSHQVTQMGQEVILRCVPISNHLYFYWYRQILGQKVEFLVSFYNNEISEKSEIFDDQFSVERPDGSNFTLKIRSTKLEDSAMYFCASSDHGQGDGYTFGSGTRLTVV.

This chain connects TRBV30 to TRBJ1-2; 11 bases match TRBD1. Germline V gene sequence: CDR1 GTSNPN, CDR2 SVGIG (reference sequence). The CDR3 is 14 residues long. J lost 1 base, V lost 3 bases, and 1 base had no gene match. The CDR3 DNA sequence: TGTGCCTGGAGCGGGACAGGGGGTAACTATGGCTACACCTTC. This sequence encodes CAWSGTGGNYGYTF. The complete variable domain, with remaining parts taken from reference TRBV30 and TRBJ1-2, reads SQTIHQWPATLVQPVGSPLSLECTVEGTSNPNLYWYRQAAGRGLQLLFYSVGIGQISSEVPQNLSASRPQDRQFILSSKKLLLSDSGFYLCAWSGTGGNYGYTFGSGTRLTVV.

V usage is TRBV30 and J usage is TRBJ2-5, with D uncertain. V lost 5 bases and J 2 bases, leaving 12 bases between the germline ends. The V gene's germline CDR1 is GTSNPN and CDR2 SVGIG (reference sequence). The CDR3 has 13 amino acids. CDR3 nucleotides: TGTGCCTGGTCGACTCAAGCACAAGAGACCCAGTACTTC. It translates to CAWSTQAQETQYF.

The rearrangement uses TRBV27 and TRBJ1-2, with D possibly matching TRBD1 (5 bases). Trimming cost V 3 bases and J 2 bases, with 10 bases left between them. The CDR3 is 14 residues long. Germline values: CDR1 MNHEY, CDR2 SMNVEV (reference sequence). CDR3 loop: CASSFWAGNYGYTF. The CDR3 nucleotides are TGTGCCAGCAGTTTTTGGGCAGGGAACTATGGCTACACCTTC.